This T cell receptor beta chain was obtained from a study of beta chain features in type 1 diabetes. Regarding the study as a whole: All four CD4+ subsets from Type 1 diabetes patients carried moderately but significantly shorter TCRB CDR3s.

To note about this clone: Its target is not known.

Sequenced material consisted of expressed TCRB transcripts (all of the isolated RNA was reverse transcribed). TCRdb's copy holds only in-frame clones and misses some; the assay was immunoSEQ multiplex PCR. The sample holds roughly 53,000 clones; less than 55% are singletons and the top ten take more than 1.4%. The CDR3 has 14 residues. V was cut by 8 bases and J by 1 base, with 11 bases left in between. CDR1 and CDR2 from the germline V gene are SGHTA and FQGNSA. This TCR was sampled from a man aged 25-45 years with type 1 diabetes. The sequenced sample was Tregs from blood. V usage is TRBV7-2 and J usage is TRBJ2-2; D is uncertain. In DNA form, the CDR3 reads TGTGCCAGCGTCCCCCAGCGGAACACCGGGGAGCTGTTTTTT. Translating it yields CASVPQRNTGELFF.